This TCR beta chain was obtained from a study of blood T cell repertoires in COVID-19. Study overall: The cDNA or gDNA used as material had been derived from T cells, B-cell-depleted T cells, or PBMCs.

Method: immunoSEQ multiplex PCR; TCRdb's copy keeps in-frame clones and lacks some. The sample lists 100,000 to 120,000 clones, roughly four fifths seen once, with approximately 15% in the top ten. Looked up from germline, CDR1 is GTSNPN and CDR2 is SVGIG (reference sequence). The CDR3 spans 16 residues. Germline trimming cut 3 bases from V and 10 bases from J; bases unmatched to any gene: 10. The sample taken for sequencing was peripheral blood. This receptor was identified in a woman aged 55-70 years with acute or convalescent COVID-19. This chain joins TRBV30 and TRBJ1-6, with 12 bases that match TRBD1. The CDR3 DNA is TGTGCCTGGAGCCCGGGGGACAGGGGGCTGGGATCACCCCTCCACTTT. Protein product: CAWSPGDRGLGSPLHF.